Here is one T cell receptor (beta chain) with its context. This specimen belongs to a study of shared clonotypes between healthy human individuals. This CDR3 is 14 amino acids long. Germline CDR1 reads SGHRS; CDR2 reads YFSETQ. V lost 4 bases to trimming and J lost 5 bases; unmatched junction nucleotides: 6. Clones were sequenced by immunoSEQ multiplex PCR, and TCRdb holds only the in-frame ones, with some missing. The sample yields some 92,000 clones, around 43% seen once. Input material: PBMCs. This sequence joins TRBV5-1 and TRBJ2-4; 7 bases map to TRBD2. The clonotype originates from a woman between 35 and 50 years old in good health. Some clones in this sample may be carry-over from other donors' samples. CDR3: CASSPSGLENIQYF. CDR3 bases: TGCGCCAGCAGCCCCTCTGGACTAGAAAACATTCAGTACTTC. The entire variable domain, with the rest obtained from reference TRBV5-1 and TRBJ2-4, is as follows: KAGVTQTPRYLIKTRGQQVTLSCSPISGHRSVSWYQQTPGQGLQFLFEYFSETQRNKGNFPGRFSGRQFSNSRSEMNVSTLELGDSALYLCASSPSGLENIQYFGAGTRLSVL.